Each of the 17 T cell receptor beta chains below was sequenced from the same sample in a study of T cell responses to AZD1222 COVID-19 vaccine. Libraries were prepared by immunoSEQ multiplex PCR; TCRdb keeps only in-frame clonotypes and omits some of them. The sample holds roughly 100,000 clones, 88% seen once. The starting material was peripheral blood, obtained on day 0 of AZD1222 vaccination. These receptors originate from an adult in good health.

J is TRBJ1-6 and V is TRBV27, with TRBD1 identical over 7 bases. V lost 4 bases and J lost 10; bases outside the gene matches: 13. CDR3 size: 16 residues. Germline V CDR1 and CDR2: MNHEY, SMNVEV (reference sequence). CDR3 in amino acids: CASSSPSTGVGSPLHF. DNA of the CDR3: TGTGCCAGCAGTTCGCCGAGCACAGGGGTGGGATCACCCCTCCACTTT.

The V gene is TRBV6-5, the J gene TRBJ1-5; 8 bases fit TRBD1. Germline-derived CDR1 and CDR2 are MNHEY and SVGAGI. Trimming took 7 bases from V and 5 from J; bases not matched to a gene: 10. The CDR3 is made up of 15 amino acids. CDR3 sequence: CASKPTGALYQPQHF. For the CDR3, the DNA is TGTGCCAGCAAACCGACAGGGGCCCTATATCAGCCCCAGCATTTT.

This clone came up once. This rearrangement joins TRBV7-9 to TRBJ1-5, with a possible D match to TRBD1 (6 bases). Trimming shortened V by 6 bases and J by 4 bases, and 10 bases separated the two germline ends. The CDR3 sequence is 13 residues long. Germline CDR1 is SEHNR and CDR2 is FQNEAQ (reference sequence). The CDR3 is CASSLQGNQPQHF. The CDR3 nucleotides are TGTGCCAGCAGTCTACAGGGTAATCAGCCCCAGCATTTT.

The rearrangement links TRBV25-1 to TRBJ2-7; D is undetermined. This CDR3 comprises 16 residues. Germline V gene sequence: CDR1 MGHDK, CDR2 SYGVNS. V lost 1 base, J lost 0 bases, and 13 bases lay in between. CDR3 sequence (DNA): TGTGCCAGCAGTGAATCCGGTAAGGAGAGCTCCTACGAGCAGTACTTC. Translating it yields CASSESGKESSYEQYF.

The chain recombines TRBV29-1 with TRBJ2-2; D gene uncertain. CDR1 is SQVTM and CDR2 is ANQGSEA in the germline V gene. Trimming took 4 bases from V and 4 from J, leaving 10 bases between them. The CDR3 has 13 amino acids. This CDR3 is CSVALTSTGELFF. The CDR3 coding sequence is TGCAGCGTTGCTCTTACGTCCACCGGGGAGCTGTTTTTT.

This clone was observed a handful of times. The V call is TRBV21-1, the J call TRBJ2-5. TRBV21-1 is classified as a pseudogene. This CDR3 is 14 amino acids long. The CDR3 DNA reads TGTGCCACGCAACGGAAGGGATGGGAAGAGACCCAGTACTTC. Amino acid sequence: CATQRKGWEETQYF.

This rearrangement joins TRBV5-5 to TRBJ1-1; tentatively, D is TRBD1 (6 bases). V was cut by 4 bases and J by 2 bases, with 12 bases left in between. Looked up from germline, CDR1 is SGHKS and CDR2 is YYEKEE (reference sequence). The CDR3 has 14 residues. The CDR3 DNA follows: TGTGCCAGCAGCCTCGGGGGCGTAAACACTGAAGCTTTCTTT. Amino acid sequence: CASSLGGVNTEAFF.

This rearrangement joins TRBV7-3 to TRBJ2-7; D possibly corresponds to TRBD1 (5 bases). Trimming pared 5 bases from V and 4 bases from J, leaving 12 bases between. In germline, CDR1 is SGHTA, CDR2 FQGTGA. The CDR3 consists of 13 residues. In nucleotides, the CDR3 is TGTGCCAGCAGCGTGGGGCCCGGTTACGAGCAGTACTTC. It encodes CASSVGPGYEQYF.

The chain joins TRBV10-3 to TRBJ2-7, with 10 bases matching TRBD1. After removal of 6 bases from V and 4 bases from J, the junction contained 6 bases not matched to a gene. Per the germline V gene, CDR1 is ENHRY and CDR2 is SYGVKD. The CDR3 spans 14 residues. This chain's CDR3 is CAIRSDRGLYEQYF. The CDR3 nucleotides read TGTGCCATCAGGTCTGACAGGGGGCTTTACGAGCAGTACTTC.

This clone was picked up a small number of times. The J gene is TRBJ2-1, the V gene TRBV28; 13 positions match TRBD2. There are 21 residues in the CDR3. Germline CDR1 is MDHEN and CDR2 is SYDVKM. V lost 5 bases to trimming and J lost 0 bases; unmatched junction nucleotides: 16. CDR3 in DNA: TGTGCCAGCAGTAAGACTAGCGGGGGGCCGGGATACATCAGCTCCTACAATGAGCAGTTCTTC. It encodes CASSKTSGGPGYISSYNEQFF. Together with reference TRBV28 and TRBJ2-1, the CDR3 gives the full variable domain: DVKVTQSSRYLVKRTGEKVFLECVQDMDHENMFWYRQDPGLGLRLIYFSYDVKMKEKGDIPEGYSVSREKKERFSLILESASTNQTSMYLCASSKTSGGPGYISSYNEQFFGPGTRLTVL.

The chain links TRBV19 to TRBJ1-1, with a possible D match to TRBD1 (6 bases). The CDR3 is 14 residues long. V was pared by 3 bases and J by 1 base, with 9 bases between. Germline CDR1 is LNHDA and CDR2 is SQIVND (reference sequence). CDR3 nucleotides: TGTGCCAGTAGTATCCAGGGGAGGAACACTGAAGCTTTCTTT. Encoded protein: CASSIQGRNTEAFF.

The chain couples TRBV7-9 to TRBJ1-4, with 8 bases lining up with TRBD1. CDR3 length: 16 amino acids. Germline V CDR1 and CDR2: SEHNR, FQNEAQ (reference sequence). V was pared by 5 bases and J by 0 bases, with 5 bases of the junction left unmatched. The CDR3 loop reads CASSPGTGTTNEKLFF. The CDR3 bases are TGTGCCAGCAGCCCCGGGACAGGTACAACTAATGAAAAACTGTTTTTT.

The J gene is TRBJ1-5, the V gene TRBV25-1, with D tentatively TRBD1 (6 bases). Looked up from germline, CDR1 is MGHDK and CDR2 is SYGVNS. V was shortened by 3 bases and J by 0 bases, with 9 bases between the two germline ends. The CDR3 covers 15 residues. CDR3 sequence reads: CASSDRGYSNQPQHF. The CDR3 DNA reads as TGTGCCAGCAGTGACAGGGGTTATAGCAATCAGCCCCAGCATTTT.

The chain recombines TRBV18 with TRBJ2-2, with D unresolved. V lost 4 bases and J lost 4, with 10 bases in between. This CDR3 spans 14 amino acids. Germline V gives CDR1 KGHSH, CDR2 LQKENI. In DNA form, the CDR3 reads TGTGCCAGCTCACGTGGGCGCGGCACCGGGGAGCTGTTTTTT. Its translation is CASSRGRGTGELFF.

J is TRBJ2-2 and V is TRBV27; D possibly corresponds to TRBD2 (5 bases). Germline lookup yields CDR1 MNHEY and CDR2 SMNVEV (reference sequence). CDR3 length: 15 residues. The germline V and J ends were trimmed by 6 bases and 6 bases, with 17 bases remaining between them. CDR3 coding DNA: TGTGCCAGCAGGTTAGAGGGAAGAATCGCCGGGGAGCTGTTTTTT. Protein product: CASRLEGRIAGELFF.

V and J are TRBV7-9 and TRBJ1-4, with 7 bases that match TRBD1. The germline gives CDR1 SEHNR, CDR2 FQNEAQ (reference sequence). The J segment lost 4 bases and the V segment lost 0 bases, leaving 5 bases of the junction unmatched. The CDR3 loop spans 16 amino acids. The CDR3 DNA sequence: TGTGCCAGCAGCTTAGCTCCGGGACAGATTAATGAAAAACTGTTTTTT. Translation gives CASSLAPGQINEKLFF.

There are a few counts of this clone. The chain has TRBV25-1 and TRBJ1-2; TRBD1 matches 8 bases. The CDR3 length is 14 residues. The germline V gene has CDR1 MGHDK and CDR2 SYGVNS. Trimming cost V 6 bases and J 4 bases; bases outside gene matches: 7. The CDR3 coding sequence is TGTGCCAGCAGCCCAGGGGGCGCGGGCTATGGCTACACCTTC. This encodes CASSPGGAGYGYTF.